What follows are 12 T cell receptor beta chains derived from one specimen sequenced in a study of beta chain features in type 1 diabetes. Reverse transcribing all isolated RNA meant expressed TCRB transcripts were sequenced. Profiled with immunoSEQ multiplex PCR; TCRdb holds only in-frame clones, not every one. The data show under 300,000 clones, less than 35% seen once. The sequenced material came from central memory CD4+ T cells from blood. The receptors were gathered from a man aged 25-40 years in good health.

The genes are TRBV25-1 and TRBJ2-5; no reliable D call. V was trimmed by 7 bases and J by 5 bases, leaving 5 bases between them. CDR1 and CDR2 (germline): MGHDK, SYGVNS. This CDR3 has 10 residues. The CDR3 DNA reads TGTGCCAGCATGGGGGAGACCCAGTACTTC. It translates to CASMGETQYF.

This clone was seen a handful of times. A read error may account for a junction end that differs from germline. V gene TRBV6-1 combines with J gene TRBJ2-5, with unresolved D. CDR1 and CDR2 from the germline V gene are MNHNS and SASEGT. CDR3 size: 14 residues. Written as DNA, the CDR3 is TGTGCCATCAGTGACTCTAGAAACCAAGAGACCCAGTACTTC. Translated: CAISDSRNQETQYF.

The chain couples TRBV5-1 to TRBJ2-3, with D perhaps matching TRBD2 (6 bases). CDR3 size: 14 residues. From germline, CDR1 is SGHRS and CDR2 YFSETQ. The V end lost 7 bases, the J end lost 1 base, and 13 bases lay between the germline ends. The CDR3 region is CASRELYRTDTQYF. CDR3 nucleotides: TGCGCCAGCCGGGAGCTCTACCGCACAGATACGCAGTATTTT.

In this sample, this clone turned up a few times. The V call is TRBV2, the J call TRBJ1-1; TRBD1 agrees at 7 bases. The CDR3 loop spans 13 amino acids. In germline, CDR1 is SNHLY, CDR2 FYNNEI. J lost 0 bases, V lost 5 bases, and 0 bases had no gene match. The CDR3, as DNA: TGTGCCAGCAGTACAGGGGTGAACACTGAAGCTTTCTTT. It translates to CASSTGVNTEAFF.

V is TRBV9 and J is TRBJ2-1; D might be TRBD2 (6 bases). The CDR3 runs to 14 residues. The germline gives CDR1 SGDLS, CDR2 YYNGEE. Between the trimmed V and J ends, which lost 3 bases and 7 bases, there was a span of 14 bases. CDR3 in DNA: TGTGCCAGCAGCGACGGGTTGGCGGGGAATGAGCAGTTCTTC. Residues: CASSDGLAGNEQFF.

The chain recombines TRBV4-3 with TRBJ2-3; D possibly corresponds to TRBD1 (5 bases). This CDR3 comprises 15 residues. V lost 0 bases, J lost 0 bases, and 7 bases lay in between. Germline V CDR1 and CDR2: LGHNA, YSLEER. Here the CDR3 DNA reads TGCGCCAGCAGCCAAGATAGACAGAGCACAGATACGCAGTATTTT. Residues: CASSQDRQSTDTQYF.

This clone occurred a few times. V and J are TRBV6-5 and TRBJ1-5; D call uncertain. This CDR3 has 12 amino acids. V shed 5 bases and J shed 7 bases, with 9 bases lying between them. Per the germline V gene, CDR1 is MNHEY and CDR2 is SVGAGI. This chain's CDR3 is CASSERAQPQHF. CDR3 coding DNA: TGTGCCAGCAGTGAACGAGCCCAGCCCCAGCATTTT.

For the CDR3, the DNA is TGCGCCAGCAGCTTGGCCAACAGCGCGAACACTGAAGCTTTCTTT. Its protein is CASSLANSANTEAFF. The V call is TRBV5-1, the J call TRBJ1-1; no definite D call. CDR1 is SGHRS, CDR2 YFSETQ, per germline. V was pared by 0 bases and J by 1 base, with 10 bases between. The length of the CDR3 is 15 residues.

This chain connects TRBV9 to TRBJ2-1; 11 nucleotides line up with TRBD2. The CDR3 consists of 15 residues. Germline trimming cut 3 bases from V and 7 bases from J; bases unmatched to any gene: 6. Germline loops: CDR1 SGDLS, CDR2 YYNGEE. The CDR3 reads CASSAMTSGINEQFF. CDR3 coding DNA: TGTGCCAGCAGCGCGATGACTAGCGGGATAAATGAGCAGTTCTTC.

This clone has more than one count but fewer than ten. The CDR3 nucleotides read TGTGCCAGCCTTACGGACAGGGGTCGCAATGAGCAGTTCTTC. It is translated as CASLTDRGRNEQFF. The genes are TRBV28 and TRBJ2-1, with 9 positions matching TRBD1. CDR3 length equals 14 residues. The trim removed 8 bases at V and 6 bases at J, leaving 8 bases unmatched. The germline CDR1 and CDR2 sequences are MDHEN and SYDVKM.

This clone was observed a few times. The chain has TRBV15 and TRBJ1-2; D not resolved. The CDR3 contains 13 residues. In germline, CDR1 is LNHNV, CDR2 YYDKDF (reference sequence). V was trimmed by 0 bases and J by 5 bases, leaving 7 bases between them. CDR3 nucleotides: TGTGCCACCAGCAGAGACGTCGGTTATGGCTACACCTTC. Protein sequence: CATSRDVGYGYTF.

V usage is TRBV2 and J usage is TRBJ2-3; D not certain. The CDR3 has 15 amino acids. Germline V lookup: CDR1 SNHLY, CDR2 FYNNEI. The V end lost 1 base, the J end lost 3 bases, and 11 bases lay between the germline ends. The CDR3 sequence is CASSEGSVPTDTQYF. CDR3 nucleotide sequence: TGTGCCAGCAGTGAAGGTAGTGTCCCGACAGATACGCAGTATTTT. The whole variable domain, remainder taken from reference TRBV2 and TRBJ2-3, is EPEVTQTPSHQVTQMGQEVILRCVPISNHLYFYWYRQILGQKVEFLVSFYNNEISEKSEIFDDQFSVERPDGSNFTLKIRSTKLEDSAMYFCASSEGSVPTDTQYFGPGTRLTVL.